This T cell receptor (beta chain) was found in a study of blood T cell repertoires in COVID-19. Turning to the study itself: Samples of COVID-19 (acute and convalescent) were obtained from the United States, Italy and Spain.

Source study methods: How many nucleated cells were present was estimated from reference gene primer amplification. Some clones are missing from TCRdb's copy, which holds only in-frame ones; the method was immunoSEQ multiplex PCR. That table is the source of V, J and clone size, and D and trimming were worked out from the DNA. The sample contains 35,000 to 45,000 clones, roughly 80% of which appear only once. CDR1 and CDR2 from the germline V gene are LNHDA and SQIVND (reference sequence). With 6 bases removed from V and 4 bases from J, the gap between germline ends came to 15 bases. This CDR3 contains 14 residues.

This chain links TRBV19 with TRBJ1-1; D remains ambiguous. Sequenced sample: peripheral blood. The TCR was taken from a man between 65 and 85 years old with acute or convalescent COVID-19. The CDR3 here is CASREIGVSTEAFF. The CDR3 DNA reads as TGTGCCAGTAGAGAGATCGGGGTGAGCACTGAAGCTTTCTTT.